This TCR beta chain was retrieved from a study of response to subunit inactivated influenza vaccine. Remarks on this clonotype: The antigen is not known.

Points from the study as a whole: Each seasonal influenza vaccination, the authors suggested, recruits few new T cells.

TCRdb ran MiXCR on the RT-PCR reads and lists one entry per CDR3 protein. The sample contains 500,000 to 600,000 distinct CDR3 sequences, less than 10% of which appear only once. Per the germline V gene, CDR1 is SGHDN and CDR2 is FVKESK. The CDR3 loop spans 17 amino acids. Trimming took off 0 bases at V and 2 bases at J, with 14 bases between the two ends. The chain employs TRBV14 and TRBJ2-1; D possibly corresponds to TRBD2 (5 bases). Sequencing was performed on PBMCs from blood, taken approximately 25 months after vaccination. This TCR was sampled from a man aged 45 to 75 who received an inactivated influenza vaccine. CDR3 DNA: TGTGCCAGCAGCCAAGAGGTGGGAGCAATACCCTACAATGAGCAGTTCTTC. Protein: CASSQEVGAIPYNEQFF.